This TCR beta chain was captured in a study of molecular identifiers for immune sequencing clone quantification. The CDR3 sequence is 16 residues long. The authors sorted naive CD8 T cells as CD8+CD4-CCR7+CD45RA+. Note on this clonotype: The target antigen is unknown. The germline gene is not matched at one end of the junction; a read error may be the cause.

Whole-study findings and limits: The sizes of highly expanded clones could be underestimated when identical TCR molecules share a barcode.

It was with previously described methods and listed TCR primers that bulk TCR libraries were made. Each CDR3 protein gets one entry after TCRdb re-called the PCR reads with MiXCR. Among some 100,000 distinct CDR3 sequences listed, roughly 38% were seen once. The clonotype originates from a human donor in good health. Some libraries in this study had Jurkat cell RNA spiked in. This rearrangement joins TRBV12-3 or TRBV12-4 to TRBJ1-2; D uncertain. Material: naive CD8+ T cells from blood, with Jurkat cell RNA spiked in. Described subset: FACS-sorted CD8+CD4-CCR7+CD45RA+ naive T cells. The CDR3 nucleotides read TGTGCCAGCTGTCCAAAGGGCGCAAGAGCTAACTATGGCTACTCCTTC. Translation gives CASCPKGARANYGYSF.